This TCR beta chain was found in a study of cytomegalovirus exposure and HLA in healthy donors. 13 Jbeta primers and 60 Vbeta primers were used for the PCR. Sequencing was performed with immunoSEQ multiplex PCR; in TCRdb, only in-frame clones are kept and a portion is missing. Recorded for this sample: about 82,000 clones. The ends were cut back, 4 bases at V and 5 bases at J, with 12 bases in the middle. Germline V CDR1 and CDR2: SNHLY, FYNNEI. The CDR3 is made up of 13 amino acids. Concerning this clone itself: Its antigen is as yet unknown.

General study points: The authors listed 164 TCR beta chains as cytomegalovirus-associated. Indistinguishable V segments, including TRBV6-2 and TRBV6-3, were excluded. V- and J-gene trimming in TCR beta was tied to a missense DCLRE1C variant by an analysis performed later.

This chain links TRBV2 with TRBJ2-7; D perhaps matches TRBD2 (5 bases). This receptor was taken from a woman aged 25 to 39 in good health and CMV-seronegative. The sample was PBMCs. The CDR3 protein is CASSAMGVNEQYF. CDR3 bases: TGTGCCAGCAGTGCAATGGGAGTTAACGAGCAGTACTTC.